These T cell receptor beta chains were read from a single sample in a study of T cells in Graves' hyperthyroidism and ophthalmopathy. MiXCR was run by TCRdb on the multiplex PCR reads, yielding one entry per CDR3 protein. This sample has about 300,000 distinct CDR3 sequences, with 20% to 25% found just once. The sample comprised blood. All receptors come from a man aged 35 to 55 with Graves' hyperthyroidism that later progressed to Graves' ophthalmopathy. CDR3s include the opening cysteine and the closing phenylalanine or tryptophan. A D gene is named only where the DNA matches it firmly. Rows give clone size only sometimes, using once, few, many, or a class for an expanded clone.

v_gene	d_gene	j_gene	len	abundance	CDR3nt	CDR3aa
TRBV28	-	TRBJ1-2	16	many	TGTGCCAGCAGTTTTCCGCAGGGTTCCAATTTGGGGGGCTACACCTTC	CASSFPQGSNLGGYTF
TRBV15	TRBD1	TRBJ1-5	15	many	TGTGCCACCAGCAGAGATGGGCAGGGGGCTTGGCCCCAGCATTTT	CATSRDGQGAWPQHF
TRBV6-2/TRBV6-3	TRBD2	TRBJ2-2	16	-	TGTGCCAGTATTAGCGGGAGGCTACAAAACACCGGGGAGCTGTTTTTT	CASISGRLQNTGELFF
TRBV20-1	-	TRBJ1-5	13	many	TGCAGTGCTAGGGAAATTCGCAATCAGCCCCAGCATTTT	CSAREIRNQPQHF
TRBV7-2	-	TRBJ2-4	15	many	TGTGCCAGCAGCTTAGTAGGACGGGGATTTAACATTCAGTACTTC	CASSLVGRGFNIQYF
TRBV27	-	TRBJ2-6	16	many	TGTGCCAGCAGTAGTGCAGGGAGTGCTGGGGCCAACGTCCTGACTTTC	CASSSAGSAGANVLTF
TRBV6-1	-	TRBJ1-2	14	-	TGTGCCAGCAGTGAAGCAATAGTAAACTATGGCTACACCTTC	CASSEAIVNYGYTF
TRBV7-2	-	TRBJ2-5	14	many	TGTGCCAGCAGCTTACAGAGGGGTGCGGAGACCCAGTACTTC	CASSLQRGAETQYF
TRBV24-1	TRBD2	TRBJ2-5	14	many	TGTGCCACCAGTGACCCCCGACTAGCGGAGACCCAGTACTTC	CATSDPRLAETQYF
TRBV12-3/TRBV12-4	-	TRBJ1-2	13	many	TGTGCCAGCAGTCCCACACGTTCTTATGGCTACACCTTC	CASSPTRSYGYTF
TRBV28	-	TRBJ1-2	13	-	TGTGCCAGCAGTTTCGGAGGGTTAGGTGGCTACACCTTC	CASSFGGLGGYTF
TRBV28	-	TRBJ2-2	14	many	TGTGCCAGCAGTCGCCCCGAGTTGACCGGGGAGCTGTTTTTT	CASSRPELTGELFF
TRBV3-1	-	TRBJ2-7	13	few	TGTGCCAGCAGCCGGAGCAGCACCTACGAGCAGTACTTC	CASSRSSTYEQYF
TRBV6-5	-	TRBJ1-1	14	many	TGTGCCAGCAGTTACAGTGGTGTGAACACTGAAGCTTTCTTT	CASSYSGVNTEAFF
TRBV7-3	TRBD1	TRBJ1-1	18	many	TGTGCCAGCAGCTCAACCCCGGGACAGGGGCCCCTGGGGGGTGAAGCTTTCTTT	CASSSTPGQGPLGGEAFF
TRBV7-9	-	TRBJ2-7	14	-	TGTGCCAGCAGCCCTCAAGACCAGGCTGGCGAGCAGTACTTC	CASSPQDQAGEQYF
TRBV9	TRBD1	TRBJ1-1	13	many	TGTGTCAGCAGTCGGGAACAGGGGACTGAAGCTTTCTTT	CVSSREQGTEAFF
TRBV10-1	-	TRBJ2-5	14	many	TGCGCCAGCAGTGAGTCGGGACCCCAAGAGACCCAGTACTTC	CASSESGPQETQYF
TRBV6-5	TRBD2	TRBJ2-2	17	many	TGTGCCAGCAGTTACTCGACTAGCGGGAGTACCACCGGGGAGCTGTTTTTT	CASSYSTSGSTTGELFF
TRBV29-1	TRBD1	TRBJ1-2	13	-	TGCAGCGTTGTGGGACAGGGGATAAGTGGCTACACCTTC	CSVVGQGISGYTF
TRBV13	-	TRBJ2-5	12	-	TGTGCCAGCAGTGAGGGGGTCGAGACCCAGTACTTC	CASSEGVETQYF
TRBV7-8	-	TRBJ2-7	15	-	TGTGCCAGCAGCTTAGAAATACAGGAGACCTACGAGCAGTACTTC	CASSLEIQETYEQYF
TRBV5-1	TRBD1	TRBJ1-1	14	many	TGCGCCAGCAGCGGGACAGGGGCTAACACTGAAGCTTTCTTT	CASSGTGANTEAFF
TRBV28	-	TRBJ1-2	12	-	TGTGCCAGCAGCCGACGCCTTTATGGCTACACCTTC	CASSRRLYGYTF
TRBV10-2	-	TRBJ2-6	15	many	TGCGCCAGCACCACAGATTACTCTGGGGCCAACGTCCTGACTTTC	CASTTDYSGANVLTF
TRBV7-2	TRBD1	TRBJ2-2	14	-	TGTGCCAGCAGCTACCGGACAGGGGACGGGGAGCTGTTTTTT	CASSYRTGDGELFF
TRBV3-1	-	TRBJ1-3	15	many	TGTGCCAGCAGCCACCCCCCCCGGGGGGGAAACACCATATATTTT	CASSHPPRGGNTIYF
TRBV20-1	-	TRBJ1-2	12	-	TGCAGTGCTACCAGCGCTAACTATGGCTACACCTTC	CSATSANYGYTF
TRBV20-1	TRBD1	TRBJ1-1	16	many	TGCAGTGCTAGTGTGCCGGGACAGGGAGGTGGCACTGAAGCTTTCTTT	CSASVPGQGGGTEAFF
TRBV6-2/TRBV6-3	-	TRBJ1-5	13	-	TGTGCCAGCCGGCTGGCGGGCAATCAGCCCCAGCATTTT	CASRLAGNQPQHF
TRBV10-3	TRBD1	TRBJ2-5	14	many	TGTGCCATCAGCCGGGACAGTGAACAAGAGACCCAGTACTTC	CAISRDSEQETQYF
TRBV20-1	TRBD2	TRBJ2-5	12	many	TGCAGTGCTAGCCCCGGAGCGGGGGCCCAGTACTTC	CSASPGAGAQYF
TRBV20-1	-	TRBJ1-2	12	-	TGCAGTGCTAGCGATTGGATGGATGGCTACACCTTC	CSASDWMDGYTF
TRBV12-3/TRBV12-4	-	TRBJ1-3	14	many	TGTGCCAGCAGTTTAGGAGTTTCTGGAAACACCATATATTTT	CASSLGVSGNTIYF
TRBV11-2	-	TRBJ1-6	14	-	TGTGCCAGCAGCTTGGGGCCAGGGAAGGTGCTCCTCCACTTT	CASSLGPGKVLLHF
TRBV6-1	TRBD2	TRBJ2-7	15	many	TGTGCCAGCCGCCAGACTAGCGGGAGGGTCTACGAGCAGTGCTTC	CASRQTSGRVYEQCF
TRBV3-1	TRBD2	TRBJ2-7	17	many	TGTGCCAGCAGCCGGGAAGGTTGGGGAGGGCCCACCTACGAGCAGTACTTC	CASSREGWGGPTYEQYF
TRBV27	-	TRBJ2-7	14	many	TGTGCCAGCAGTCCCCCAGGTCAAGTGAACGAGCAGTACTTC	CASSPPGQVNEQYF
TRBV6-5	-	TRBJ2-2	14	many	TGTGCCAGCAGTTACCGGGAGATGGCCGGGGAGCTGTTTTTT	CASSYREMAGELFF
TRBV11-2	-	TRBJ2-5	16	-	TGTGCCAGCAGCTTAAGGTTGGTGCTGGGTCAAGAGACCCAGTACTTC	CASSLRLVLGQETQYF
TRBV12-3/TRBV12-4	TRBD1	TRBJ2-5	15	-	TGTGCCAGCAGTTTAGTGACAGGGGGCAAAGAGACCCAGTACTTC	CASSLVTGGKETQYF
TRBV6-1	TRBD2	TRBJ2-7	16	many	TGTGCCAGCACCTACACCGGGGGACTAGCTGCGCGGGAGCAGTACTTC	CASTYTGGLAAREQYF
TRBV15	-	TRBJ2-3	16	many	TGTGCCACCAAGAGTCTAGCCGCAGACAGCACAGATACGCAGTATTTT	CATKSLAADSTDTQYF
TRBV12-3/TRBV12-4	TRBD1	TRBJ1-2	14	-	TGTGCCAGCACCGAGGGACAGATTAACTATGGCTACACCTTC	CASTEGQINYGYTF
TRBV29-1	-	TRBJ1-2	12	many	TGCAGCGGCCGGGAGTCGGAGAGGGGCTACACCTTC	CSGRESERGYTF
TRBV29-1	-	TRBJ2-1	12	many	TGCAGCACATCCCCGGCCAGCGATGAGCAGTTCTTC	CSTSPASDEQFF
TRBV12-3/TRBV12-4	TRBD2	TRBJ2-7	14	-	TGTGCCAGCAGGGGGGCTAGCGGGAGTTTCCAGCCGTACTTC	CASRGASGSFQPYF
TRBV4-1	-	TRBJ2-2	14	-	TGCGCCAGCAGATTCGCGGAGAACACCGGGGAGCTGTTTTTT	CASRFAENTGELFF
TRBV11-2	-	TRBJ1-1	16	many	TGTGCCAGCAGCCGTCGCCAGGGTACCCTCACCACTGAAGCTTTCTTT	CASSRRQGTLTTEAFF
TRBV11-2	-	TRBJ1-2	15	-	TGTGCCAGCAGCTTTACCGCGGGGGGGAACTATGGCTACACCTTC	CASSFTAGGNYGYTF
TRBV9	TRBD2	TRBJ2-7	15	many	TGTGCCAGCAGCACCGGACTAGCGGGCCACACACAGCAGTACTTC	CASSTGLAGHTQQYF
TRBV12-3/TRBV12-4	TRBD2	TRBJ2-7	15	many	TGTGCCAGCAGTTTGGGGGAGGGGTTAGCGTGGGAGCAGTACTTC	CASSLGEGLAWEQYF
TRBV30	TRBD1	TRBJ1-3	12	many	TGTGCCTGGAGCCGACAGGGTCAAACCATATATTTT	CAWSRQGQTIYF
TRBV6-1	TRBD1	TRBJ2-7	12	many	TGTGCCAGCAGTGCCCCGGACAGGCGGCAGTACTTC	CASSAPDRRQYF